Given below is one TCR beta chain in context. Its antigen remains unidentified. Primers: 60 Vbeta forward and 13 Jbeta reverse. TCRdb's table, derived via immunoSEQ multiplex PCR, lists solely in-frame clones and lacks some. The sample shows about 120,000 clones, about 80% of them seen only once. The data derive from a study of cytomegalovirus exposure and HLA in healthy donors. Study findings and constraints: One later analysis reportedly identified an Asian-associated ancestry cluster that showed fewer N-insertions than the approximately 600-donor mean.

The CDR3 runs to 15 residues. V lost 6 bases, J lost 4 bases, and 9 bases stayed unmatched. Germline loops: CDR1 MDHEN, CDR2 SYDVKM. The rearrangement joins TRBV28 to TRBJ2-1; TRBD1 matches at 7 bases. The origin of this receptor is a woman aged 45 to 65 in good health and CMV-seronegative. The sample was PBMCs. CDR3 region: CASRHRDSTYNEQFF. CDR3 in DNA: TGTGCCAGCAGACACCGGGACAGTACGTACAATGAGCAGTTCTTC. The variable domain in full, with the rest retrieved from reference TRBV28 and TRBJ2-1, is DVKVTQSSRYLVKRTGEKVFLECVQDMDHENMFWYRQDPGLGLRLIYFSYDVKMKEKGDIPEGYSVSREKKERFSLILESASTNQTSMYLCASRHRDSTYNEQFFGPGTRLTVL.